These 26 T cell receptor beta chains share one sample of origin, sequenced in a study of T cells in Graves' hyperthyroidism and ophthalmopathy. Researchers amplified the TCR beta CDR3 regions from RNA transcripts. The TCR CDR3 first-round RT-PCR relied on the HTBI primer set. One entry per CDR3 protein, called by TCRdb with MiXCR from the multiplex PCR reads. The sample consists of about 740,000 distinct CDR3 sequences, 12% to 15% of them appearing once. What was sequenced was blood. These receptors all stem from a woman aged 18-35 years with Graves' hyperthyroidism.

This clonotype was seen many times. The rearrangement links TRBV12-3 or TRBV12-4 to TRBJ1-1; no clear D. The V gene lost 5 bases and the J gene lost 0 bases, with 7 bases spanning the gap. The CDR3 spans 13 residues. The CDR3 nucleotides read TGTGCCAGCAGTGCCCATATGAACACTGAAGCTTTCTTT. This gives the protein CASSAHMNTEAFF.

This clonotype has only a few counts. It is unclear where the CDR3 begins or ends on the DNA, so no DNA is shown, and the CDR3 is as TCRdb lists it. The chain uses TRBV19 and TRBJ2-2. The CDR3 is made up of 17 amino acids, end residues included. The germline V gene has CDR1 LNHDA and CDR2 SQIVND (reference sequence). CDR3 residues: CASSILAGFPNTGELFF.

This clonotype has a count of ten or more. This chain connects TRBV20-1 to TRBJ2-1, with 12 nucleotides matching TRBD2. The CDR3 length is 17 residues. Germline-derived CDR1 and CDR2 are DFQATT and SNEGSKA (reference sequence). The ends lost 3 bases at V and 0 bases at J; junction bases unmatched: 6. This CDR3 reads CSARLAGGPSSYNEQFF. The CDR3 DNA follows: TGCAGTGCTAGGCTAGCGGGAGGGCCCAGCTCCTACAATGAGCAGTTCTTC.

The table lists this clonotype with many counts. The genes are TRBV30 and TRBJ1-4; 8 positions match TRBD1. This CDR3 region has 16 residues. The trim removed 4 bases at V and 0 bases at J, leaving 7 bases unmatched. Germline CDR1 is GTSNPN and CDR2 is SVGIG (reference sequence). The CDR3 spells CAWTPGQAATNEKLFF. The CDR3 nucleotides are TGTGCCTGGACCCCGGGACAGGCTGCAACTAATGAAAAACTGTTTTTT.

Many counts were recorded for this clonotype. The V call is TRBV6-1, the J call TRBJ1-1; TRBD1 aligns across 7 bases. Germline V CDR1 and CDR2: MNHNS, SASEGT. After removal of 6 bases from V and 1 base from J, the junction contained 11 bases not matched to a gene. The length of the CDR3 is 16 residues. The CDR3 sequence: CASSPRGARRNTEAFF. The CDR3 bases are TGTGCCAGCAGCCCCAGGGGGGCGCGTCGGAACACTGAAGCTTTCTTT.

The rearrangement joins TRBV27 to TRBJ2-2, with D unresolved. CDR1 MNHEY and CDR2 SMNVEV come from the germline V gene (reference sequence). Trimming took off 5 bases at V and 6 bases at J, with 16 bases between the two ends. This CDR3 comprises 15 residues. The CDR3 is CASSHPGRSPGELFF. The CDR3 region has the DNA TGTGCCAGCAGTCACCCCGGACGGTCCCCCGGGGAGCTGTTTTTT.

There are many counts of this clonotype. The chain carries TRBV7-9 and TRBJ2-1; 8 bases map to TRBD2. The V gene end was trimmed by 4 bases and the J gene end by 2 bases; junction bases not matched to a gene: 10. Germline lookup yields CDR1 SEHNR and CDR2 FQNEAQ (reference sequence). The CDR3 covers 17 residues. CDR3 sequence (DNA): TGTGCCAGCAGCTCTCCTAGCGGGTTTAGGACCTACAATGAGCAGTTCTTC. This sequence encodes CASSSPSGFRTYNEQFF.

This clonotype was seen a handful of times. V gene TRBV12-3 or TRBV12-4 combines with J gene TRBJ2-7; the match to TRBD1 covers 7 bases. V gave up 6 bases and J gave up 0 bases; unmatched junction bases: 5. The CDR3 runs 14 residues. CDR3 DNA: TGTGCCAGCAGAGGGACAGTGGGCTCCTACGAGCAGTACTTC. Protein product: CASRGTVGSYEQYF.

This clonotype appeared many times. The chain recombines TRBV20-1 with TRBJ2-5, with TRBD2 identical over 8 bases. Germline V gene sequence: CDR1 DFQATT, CDR2 SNEGSKA (reference sequence). V shed 4 bases, J shed 3 bases, and the junction held 4 bases outside the gene matches. The CDR3 loop spans 13 amino acids. The chain's CDR3 is CSANQLAEETQYF. CDR3 coding DNA: TGCAGTGCTAACCAACTAGCGGAAGAGACCCAGTACTTC.

This clonotype showed up just a few times. The junction shows a germline mismatch at one end, possibly a read error. The chain joins TRBV9 to TRBJ2-5; 13 bases are shared with TRBD2. The CDR3 has 14 residues. Per the germline V gene, CDR1 is SGDLS and CDR2 is YYNGEE. This CDR3 is CASSVGTSGRDPFF. Written as DNA, the CDR3 is TGTGCCAGCAGCGTAGGGACTAGCGGGAGAGACCCGTTCTTC.

This clonotype was seen many times. This rearrangement joins TRBV7-9 to TRBJ2-7; D ambiguous. Germline CDR1 and CDR2: SEHNR and FQNEAQ (reference sequence). V was trimmed by 6 bases and J by 2 bases, leaving 11 bases between them. There are 13 residues in the CDR3. The DNA for the CDR3 is TGTGCCAGCAGTAAATCCGAAGCCTACGAGCAGTACTTC. This translates into CASSKSEAYEQYF.

This clonotype came up many times. The genes are TRBV20-1 and TRBJ2-7, with 12 positions matching TRBD1. Trimming took 3 bases from V and 6 from J; bases not matched to a gene: 9. This CDR3 has 15 amino acids. Looked up from germline, CDR1 is DFQATT and CDR2 is SNEGSKA (reference sequence). CDR3 residues: CSASDRDRGRFEQYF. The DNA for the CDR3 is TGCAGTGCTAGTGACCGGGACAGGGGGCGTTTCGAGCAGTACTTC.

The rearrangement links TRBV24-1 to TRBJ2-5; 8 nucleotides match TRBD1. The germline gives CDR1 KGHDR, CDR2 SFDVKD. The CDR3 length is 14 residues. V gave up 4 bases and J gave up 5 bases; unmatched junction bases: 5. CDR3 DNA: TGTGCCACCAGTGAGTCCGGGACAGGCGAGACCCAGTACTTC. Translation: CATSESGTGETQYF.

This rearrangement joins TRBV20-1 to TRBJ2-4, with no clear D. The length of the CDR3 is 11 residues. The V end lost 6 bases, the J end lost 0 bases, and 3 bases lay between the germline ends. Germline V gene sequence: CDR1 DFQATT, CDR2 SNEGSKA (reference sequence). The CDR3, as DNA: TGCAGTGCCGTAGCCAAAAACATTCAGTACTTC. It specifies CSAVAKNIQYF.

This clonotype has a count of ten or more. This rearrangement joins TRBV28 to TRBJ2-7; D gene ambiguous. The germline V gene encodes CDR1 MDHEN and CDR2 SYDVKM. V was clipped by 6 bases and J by 2 bases, with 8 bases between them. This CDR3 is 12 amino acids long. In nucleotides, the CDR3 is TGTGCCAGCAGAGTAGGGCCCTACGAGCAGTACTTC. As protein: CASRVGPYEQYF.

The chain's CDR3 is CASSVEASGYNEQFF. CDR3 nucleotides: TGTGCCAGCAGCGTAGAGGCTAGCGGCTACAATGAGCAGTTCTTC. The chain couples TRBV9 to TRBJ2-1; 7 nucleotides match TRBD2. The CDR3 consists of 15 residues. V lost 0 bases, J lost 3 bases, and 3 bases stayed unmatched. The germline gives CDR1 SGDLS, CDR2 YYNGEE.

Remarks on this clonotype: The final CDR3 position lacks the conserved phenylalanine or tryptophan, pointing to a likely read error. The rearrangement uses TRBV20-1 and TRBJ2-1; 7 nucleotides align to TRBD2. With 2 bases clipped from V and 4 bases from J, the junction kept 5 bases outside the gene matches. The CDR3 runs 14 residues. Germline CDR1 is DFQATT and CDR2 is SNEGSKA (reference sequence). CDR3 DNA: TGCAGTGCTAGAAATAGGGACTATTACAATGAGCAGTTCGTC. This encodes CSARNRDYYNEQFV.

V gene TRBV4-1 combines with J gene TRBJ2-2; tentative D call: TRBD2 (6 bases). The germline gives CDR1 MGHRA, CDR2 YSYEKL. The V gene lost 1 base and the J gene lost 5 bases, with 11 bases spanning the gap. The CDR3 is 15 residues long. The CDR3: CASSQVVLATGELFF. CDR3 bases: TGCGCCAGCAGCCAAGTCGTCCTAGCGACCGGGGAGCTGTTTTTT.

The sample holds many counts of this clonotype. The chain recombines TRBV5-6 with TRBJ1-2, with a possible D match to TRBD1 (5 bases). Trimming stripped 3 bases from V and 7 bases from J, with 10 bases between. The CDR3 covers 12 residues. Germline CDR1 and CDR2: SGHDT and YYEEEE. The CDR3 here is CASSYSTAGYTF. The CDR3 region has the DNA TGTGCCAGCAGCTATTCGACAGCTGGCTACACCTTC.

V usage is TRBV20-1 and J usage is TRBJ1-2, with D perhaps TRBD1 (5 bases). CDR3 length: 14 amino acids. Germline V lookup: CDR1 DFQATT, CDR2 SNEGSKA (reference sequence). V lost 6 bases to trimming and J lost 5 bases, with 19 bases between them. CDR3 DNA: TGCAGTGCGCCCCCGTCGGGGGTTTGGTATGGCTACACCTTC. Protein: CSAPPSGVWYGYTF.

In its sample, this clonotype was seen many times. The chain links TRBV15 to TRBJ2-1; 9 bases align to TRBD2. Losses at the gene ends were 1 base for V and 5 bases for J; bases not matched to a gene: 6. Germline V gene lookup returns CDR1 LNHNV and CDR2 YYDKDF (reference sequence). The CDR3 runs 16 residues. The CDR3 here is CATSRVREGHHNEQFF. In nucleotides, the CDR3 is TGTGCCACCAGCAGAGTGCGGGAGGGCCACCACAATGAGCAGTTCTTC.

At least ten counts were recorded for this clonotype. The chain employs TRBV10-3 and TRBJ2-1; TRBD2 is a possible D gene (5 bases). This CDR3 comprises 16 residues. The germline CDR1 and CDR2 sequences are ENHRY and SYGVKD. Trimming removed 7 bases at V and 0 bases at J, with 16 bases between. The CDR3 DNA is TGTGCCATCAAGAGAGAGGACTCCGTCTCCTACAATGAGCAGTTCTTC. Protein sequence: CAIKREDSVSYNEQFF.

The chain links TRBV18 to TRBJ2-7, with a weak D call TRBD1 (7 bases). CDR1 is KGHSH and CDR2 is LQKENI in the germline V gene. The CDR3 contains 15 residues. V was cut by 3 bases and J by 4 bases, with 16 bases left in between. DNA for the CDR3: TGTGCCAGCTCACCCCGAGGAGGGGGCCCGTACGAGCAGTACTTC. This codes for CASSPRGGGPYEQYF.

There are many counts of this clonotype. The chain is built from TRBV29-1 and TRBJ1-2; tentative D call: TRBD1 (5 bases). CDR3 length: 12 residues. V was clipped by 1 base and J by 6 bases, with 9 bases between them. From germline, CDR1 is SQVTM and CDR2 ANQGSEA. CDR3 sequence reads: CSVEARADGYTF. The CDR3 DNA sequence: TGCAGCGTTGAAGCCAGGGCCGATGGCTACACCTTC.

The chain uses TRBV7-3 and TRBJ2-3, with a weak D call TRBD1 (5 bases). V was cut by 1 base and J by 2 bases, with 7 bases left in between. Germline-derived CDR1 and CDR2 are SGHTA and FQGTGA. The CDR3 contains 14 residues. The CDR3 loop is CASSLIGATDTQYF. CDR3 coding DNA: TGTGCCAGCAGCTTAATAGGGGCCACAGATACGCAGTATTTT.

This clonotype was counted ten times or more. The V gene is TRBV29-1, the J gene TRBJ2-7; a possible D gene is TRBD2 (6 bases). This CDR3 spans 17 amino acids. V was clipped by 4 bases and J by 2 bases, with 24 bases between them. Germline CDR1 SQVTM, CDR2 ANQGSEA. CDR3 in amino acids: CSVGPQGFERATYEQYF. DNA for the CDR3: TGCAGCGTTGGACCTCAGGGTTTCGAGCGGGCCACCTACGAGCAGTACTTC.